This passage covers 2 T cell receptor beta chains from one sample sequenced in a study of immune heterogeneity within non-small cell lung tumors. Amplifying TCR beta CDR3 involved multiplex PCR carried out with 32 V and 13 J primers. TCRdb reprocessed the multiplex PCR reads with MiXCR, giving one entry per CDR3 protein. The data hold more than 9,000 distinct CDR3 sequences, with just under 30% observed a single time. At 600 ng per sample, bulk tumor genomic DNA provided the template. Several spatially distant biopsies were obtained per primary tumor intraoperatively. Enrolled patients presented with newly diagnosed, previously untreated non-small cell lung cancer and underwent curative surgery. What was sequenced was lung tumor tissue. The receptors shown here come from a woman in her sixties or seventies with non-small cell lung cancer.

This clonotype was seen ten or more times. The chain recombines TRBV6-1 with TRBJ2-6, with TRBD2 identical over 7 bases. The CDR3 is 19 amino acids. Germline V lookup: CDR1 MNHNS, CDR2 SASEGT. V was pared by 7 bases and J by 4 bases, with 19 bases of the junction left unmatched. This CDR3 reads CASTLFGLADTTGANVLTF. DNA of the CDR3: TGTGCCAGCACCCTGTTCGGGCTAGCGGACACCACCGGGGCCAACGTCCTGACTTTC.

Comment on this clonotype: A much larger clone differs by one base, so this may be a read error. The chain recombines TRBV15 with TRBJ2-7; D unclear. Germline V gene sequence: CDR1 LNHNV, CDR2 YYDKDF (reference sequence). This CDR3 spans 13 amino acids. CDR3 region: CATSRSLGNEQHF. The CDR3 coding sequence is TGTGCCACCAGCAGATCCCTTGGAAACGAGCAGCACTTC. The full variable domain, in which reference TRBV15 and TRBJ2-7 provide the parts outside the CDR3, is DAMVIQNPRYQVTQFGKPVTLSCSQTLNHNVMYWYQQKSSQAPKLLFHYYDKDFNNEADTPDNFQSRRPNTSFCFLDIRSPGLGDTAMYLCATSRSLGNEQHFGPGTRLTVT.